This T cell receptor beta chain came from a study of blood T cell repertoires in COVID-19. Study details: Collection of acute and convalescent COVID-19 samples took place in the United States, Italy and Spain. PBMCs, B-cell-depleted T cells, or T cells provided the cDNA or gDNA that made up the material.

This CDR3 contains 13 residues. J lost 0 bases, V lost 8 bases, and 6 bases had no gene match. Germline values: CDR1 SQVTM, CDR2 ANQGSEA. Per the original methods: Quantification of nucleated cells was approximated via reference gene primer amplification. The repertoire was sequenced with immunoSEQ multiplex PCR; TCRdb's copy has only in-frame clones and lacks some. D and trimming come from the DNA, and the V and J calls and clone size come from that table. The sample lists hundreds of thousands of clones, approximately 86% occurring once. Seattle enrolled patients during active infection and tracked them longitudinally.

V is TRBV29-1 and J is TRBJ2-5; 7 bases map to TRBD1. This sequence was found in a woman aged 25 to 39 with COVID-19, enrolled during active disease. The sample taken for sequencing was peripheral blood. The CDR3 DNA sequence: TGCAGCCTTAAAGGGACAGACCAAGAGACCCAGTACTTC. Protein: CSLKGTDQETQYF.